The 14 T cell receptor beta chains given below trace back to one sample, sequenced in a study of T-cell memory formation after mild COVID-19. MiXCR was run by TCRdb on the 5' RACE reads, yielding one entry per CDR3 protein. Of a few hundred thousand distinct CDR3 sequences detected, more than 20% appear once; the ten largest clones hold 21%. The sequenced material came from PBMCs or a T cell subset sorted from them (not recorded which). The receptors derive from a man between 18 and 35 years old who had mild COVID-19 (a few samples of this study predate the infection). Cell type and time point are not known.

The CDR3 region is CASNQGPLNTEAFF. The CDR3 region has the DNA TGTGCCAGCAACCAAGGACCGCTGAACACTGAAGCTTTCTTT. This chain joins TRBV7-2 and TRBJ1-1, with D unclear. There are 14 residues in the CDR3. Trimming shortened V by 7 bases and J by 0 bases, and 12 bases separated the two germline ends. Germline values: CDR1 SGHTA, CDR2 FQGNSA.

The J gene is TRBJ2-7, the V gene TRBV10-3; 7 bases map to TRBD1. J lost 6 bases, V lost 3 bases, and 8 bases had no gene match. The CDR3 is 14 residues long. CDR1 and CDR2 from the germline V gene are ENHRY and SYGVKD. The CDR3 DNA reads TGTGCCATCAGTGACCTCAAACAGGGGTCCGAGCAGTACGTC. Encoded protein: CAISDLKQGSEQYV.

Many counts were recorded for this clonotype. The V and J genes are TRBV5-1 and TRBJ2-7; weak D call: TRBD1 (6 bases). The CDR3 length is 12 residues. V was cut by 0 bases and J by 5 bases, with 6 bases left in between. Germline-derived CDR1 and CDR2 are SGHRS and YFSETQ. The CDR3 nucleotides are TGCGCCAGCAGCTTGGACAGGGACGAGCAGTACTTC. Translation gives CASSLDRDEQYF.

The chain employs TRBV5-1 and TRBJ2-3, with TRBD1 identical over 7 bases. Germline V lookup: CDR1 SGHRS, CDR2 YFSETQ. There are 14 residues in the CDR3. Germline trimming cut 4 bases from V and 2 bases from J; bases unmatched to any gene: 4. CDR3 loop: CASSPQGDTDTQYF. The DNA of the CDR3 is TGCGCCAGCAGCCCCCAGGGGGACACAGATACGCAGTATTTT.

This clonotype has more than one count but fewer than ten. This rearrangement joins TRBV2 to TRBJ2-7; 8 bases are a match to TRBD1. V lost 4 bases to trimming and J lost 1 base; unmatched junction nucleotides: 9. The germline CDR1 and CDR2 sequences are SNHLY and FYNNEI. The CDR3 runs 16 residues. CDR3 nucleotides: TGTGCCAGCAGTGCTTTAAGGACAGGGATGTCCTACGAGCAGTACGTC. Protein sequence: CASSALRTGMSYEQYV.

The CDR3 bases are TGTGCCAGCCTTGAGAGGGCAGGCACTGAAGCTTTCTTT. This codes for CASLERAGTEAFF. The gene calls are TRBV27 and TRBJ1-1; D is unresolved. The CDR3 is 13 amino acids. Germline V lookup: CDR1 MNHEY, CDR2 SMNVEV (reference sequence). V was clipped by 8 bases and J by 4 bases, with 14 bases between them.

This clonotype was seen more than once but under ten times. The chain employs TRBV5-1 and TRBJ2-3; D may be TRBD1 (5 bases). Germline-derived CDR1 and CDR2 are SGHRS and YFSETQ. Trimming took off 1 base at V and 5 bases at J, with 8 bases between the two ends. The CDR3 spans 13 residues. CDR3 in DNA: TGCGCCAGCAGCTTGAGGGGTGAAGATACGCAGTATTTT. It is translated as CASSLRGEDTQYF.

The chain joins TRBV28 to TRBJ1-1; tentative D call: TRBD1 (6 bases). The CDR3 sequence is 14 residues long. CDR1 MDHEN and CDR2 SYDVKM come from the germline V gene. Trimming stripped 10 bases from V and 4 bases from J, with 19 bases between. The CDR3: CATVTPGAITEAFF. In DNA form, the CDR3 reads TGTGCCACCGTTACCCCAGGGGCCATCACTGAAGCTTTCTTT.

This clonotype was seen repeatedly, ten times or more. V is TRBV27 and J is TRBJ2-5, with D uncertain. Per the germline V gene, CDR1 is MNHEY and CDR2 is SMNVEV (reference sequence). The CDR3 spans 11 residues. Deletions cut 11 bases from V and 5 bases from J, with 12 bases between. The CDR3 bases are TGTGCCTGCCGGCTCCCGGAGACCCAGTACTTC. It translates to CACRLPETQYF.

This clonotype came up a few times. This chain joins TRBV6-6 and TRBJ1-6; D may be TRBD1 (6 bases). The V gene's germline CDR1 is MNHNY and CDR2 SVGAGI (reference sequence). The length of the CDR3 is 12 residues. The V and J ends lost 6 bases and 16 bases respectively, with 16 bases between them. DNA for the CDR3: TGTGCCAGCAGCACCGGACAGCCCCTACTCCACTTT. Encoded protein: CASSTGQPLLHF.

The chain joins TRBV5-4 to TRBJ2-3; TRBD2 is a possible D gene (5 bases). The CDR3 has 14 residues. With 8 bases removed from V and 1 base from J, the gap between germline ends came to 14 bases. The V gene's germline CDR1 is SGHNT and CDR2 YYREEE (reference sequence). The CDR3 sequence is CASHLSGGTDTQYF. The CDR3 nucleotides are TGTGCCAGTCATCTAAGCGGTGGCACAGATACGCAGTATTTT.

V usage is TRBV2 and J usage is TRBJ2-1, with 7 bases identical to TRBD2. Germline loops: CDR1 SNHLY, CDR2 FYNNEI. The CDR3 has 12 residues. Trimming took 8 bases from V and 3 from J; bases not matched to a gene: 1. CDR3 nucleotides: TGTGCCAGCCGGGGGGTCTACAATGAGCAGTTCTTC. Translation gives CASRGVYNEQFF. Variable domain in full (rest from reference TRBV2 and TRBJ2-1): EPEVTQTPSHQVTQMGQEVILRCVPISNHLYFYWYRQILGQKVEFLVSFYNNEISEKSEIFDDQFSVERPDGSNFTLKIRSTKLEDSAMYFCASRGVYNEQFFGPGTRLTVL.

This clonotype was seen repeatedly, ten times or more. The rearrangement links TRBV7-9 to TRBJ1-4; D is ambiguous. The V gene lost 5 bases and the J gene lost 3 bases, with 10 bases spanning the gap. This CDR3 is built from 14 residues. The germline gives CDR1 SEHNR, CDR2 FQNEAQ (reference sequence). The CDR3 nucleotides are TGTGCCAGCAGCCTGGGCGGAGCTAATGAAAAACTGTTTTTT. Translating it yields CASSLGGANEKLFF.

Only a few counts were recorded for this clonotype. This chain connects TRBV7-6 to TRBJ2-1; TRBD1 or TRBD2 may be the D gene (5 bases each). This CDR3 is 16 amino acids long. Germline V gene lookup returns CDR1 SGHVS and CDR2 FNYEAQ. Between the trimmed V and J ends, which lost 3 bases and 1 base, there was a span of 13 bases. As DNA, the CDR3 is TGTGCCAGCAGCTTCCGGGGCAAGAGGTCCTACAATGAGCAGTTCTTC. It yields the protein CASSFRGKRSYNEQFF.